The rows below give T cell receptor beta chains drawn from one sample of a study of cytomegalovirus exposure and HLA in healthy donors. Produced via immunoSEQ multiplex PCR; TCRdb's table is partial and in-frame only. The sample has about 280,000 clones; approximately 83% are singletons. Material: PBMCs. Source of these receptors: a woman aged 18-30 years in good health and CMV-seronegative. Each CDR3 is given with its conserved first and last residue. The D gene is left open where the match is weak. Not all rows give a size; the values are once, few, many and, for expanded clones, a class.

V: TRBV4-1; D: -; size: few; length: 11; J: TRBJ2-1; DNA: TGCGCCAGCCTTAGGGGGAATGAGCAGTTCTTC; CDR3: CASLRGNEQFF
V: TRBV30; D: -; size: -; length: 13; J: TRBJ2-2; DNA: TGTGCCTGGAGTGGAGGACTGCGAGGGGAGCTGTTTTTT; CDR3: CAWSGGLRGELFF
V: TRBV11-3; D: TRBD1; size: -; length: 14; J: TRBJ2-7; DNA: TGTGCCAGCAGCTTAGAGGGACAGGGGTACGAGCAGTACTTC; CDR3: CASSLEGQGYEQYF
V: TRBV5-8; D: -; size: -; length: 13; J: TRBJ1-2; DNA: TGTGCCAGCAGCTCCATGGAGTTCTATGGCTACACCTTC; CDR3: CASSSMEFYGYTF
V: TRBV7-3; D: -; size: -; length: 16; J: TRBJ2-3; DNA: TGTGCCAGCAGCTTAAACCCTGGCCGCAGCACAGATACGCAGTATTTT; CDR3: CASSLNPGRSTDTQYF
V: TRBV9; D: -; size: few; length: 14; J: TRBJ1-6; DNA: TGTGCCAGCAGCCCCAGGGTCGCAAATTCACCCCTCCACTTT; CDR3: CASSPRVANSPLHF
V: TRBV1; D: -; size: -; length: 15; J: TRBJ2-7; DNA: TGCACCAGCAGCCATTCACAGGATGACTCCTACGAGCAGTACTTC; CDR3: CTSSHSQDDSYEQYF
V: TRBV30; D: -; size: -; length: 13; J: TRBJ1-2; DNA: TGTGCCTGGAACCCCGGGACAATCTATGGCTACACCTTC; CDR3: CAWNPGTIYGYTF
V: TRBV7-8; D: TRBD1; size: -; length: 13; J: TRBJ1-5; DNA: TGTGCCAGCAGCTTAGTAGGGACAGCCTTCCAGCATTTT; CDR3: CASSLVGTAFQHF
V: TRBV15; D: -; size: -; length: 16; J: TRBJ1-5; DNA: TGTGCCACCAGCAGAGGTTACGGGGGGCGAGATCAGCCCCAGCATTTT; CDR3: CATSRGYGGRDQPQHF
V: TRBV18; D: TRBD1; size: -; length: 14; J: TRBJ1-1; DNA: TGTGCCAGCTCCCGGGGACAGTTGAACACTGAAGCTTTCTTT; CDR3: CASSRGQLNTEAFF
V: TRBV30; D: TRBD1; size: -; length: 15; J: TRBJ2-5; DNA: TGTGCCTGGAGTGTACGCTGGGACAGGGAAGAGACCCAGTACTTC; CDR3: CAWSVRWDREETQYF
V: TRBV27; D: TRBD1; size: -; length: 15; J: TRBJ2-7; DNA: TGTGCCAGCAGTTTCGGGACAGGGGGCTTTTACGAGCAGTACTTC; CDR3: CASSFGTGGFYEQYF
V: TRBV29-1; D: TRBD1; size: -; length: 11; J: TRBJ1-2; DNA: TGCAGCGTTGGACAGGGGCGAGGCTACACCTTC; CDR3: CSVGQGRGYTF
V: TRBV30; D: -; size: -; length: 13; J: TRBJ1-1; DNA: TGTGCCTGGAGTGACCTAAGGGGCACTGAAGCTTTCTTT; CDR3: CAWSDLRGTEAFF
V: TRBV30; D: TRBD2; size: -; length: 15; J: TRBJ2-1; DNA: TGTGCCTGGATGGGACTAGCGGGAGTTTCCAATGAGCAGTTCTTC; CDR3: CAWMGLAGVSNEQFF
V: TRBV7-2; D: -; size: -; length: 15; J: TRBJ2-5; DNA: TGTGCCAGCAGCTTCGAGGGGGGGCCTGTAGAGACCCAGTACTTC; CDR3: CASSFEGGPVETQYF
V: TRBV29-1; D: -; size: once; length: 11; J: TRBJ2-7; DNA: TGCAGCGTTCCCGGGTCCTACGAGCAGTACTTC; CDR3: CSVPGSYEQYF
V: TRBV13; D: TRBD1; size: once; length: 16; J: TRBJ1-5; DNA: TGTGCCAGCAGTCACACCAGGGGGCAGAGCAATCAGCCCCAGCATTTT; CDR3: CASSHTRGQSNQPQHF
V: TRBV6-5; D: TRBD2; size: -; length: 13; J: TRBJ2-1; DNA: TGTGCCAGCACCTCCATGGGGGACTACGAGCAGTTCTTC; CDR3: CASTSMGDYEQFF
V: TRBV30; D: -; size: -; length: 16; J: TRBJ1-2; DNA: TGTGCCTGGAGTAGGACACCCCGTTTTGTCAACTATGGCTACACCTTC; CDR3: CAWSRTPRFVNYGYTF
V: TRBV6-5; D: TRBD1; size: -; length: 14; J: TRBJ1-4; DNA: TGTGCCAGCAGCCGGGACAGGGACGATGAAAAACTGTTTTTT; CDR3: CASSRDRDDEKLFF
V: TRBV4-3; D: TRBD1; size: -; length: 16; J: TRBJ2-3; DNA: TGCGCCAGCAGCCAGGGATGGGACAGGGGAGCGGATACGCAGTATTTT; CDR3: CASSQGWDRGADTQYF
V: TRBV7-9; D: -; size: -; length: 13; J: TRBJ1-1; DNA: TGTGCCAGCAGCCCGGACAAGAACACTGAAGCTTTCTTT; CDR3: CASSPDKNTEAFF
V: TRBV5-4; D: -; size: few; length: 13; J: TRBJ1-5; DNA: TGTGCCAGCAGCTGGGGACTCAATCAGCCCCAGCATTTT; CDR3: CASSWGLNQPQHF
V: TRBV30; D: TRBD1; size: -; length: 14; J: TRBJ1-4; DNA: TGTGCCTGGAGTGATGTGCGACAGGGTGAAAAACTGTTTTTT; CDR3: CAWSDVRQGEKLFF
V: TRBV9; D: TRBD1; size: -; length: 19; J: TRBJ2-6; DNA: TGTGCCAGCAGCGGCGAAGGGACAGGGGGGAACTCTGGGGCCAACGTCCTGACTTTC; CDR3: CASSGEGTGGNSGANVLTF
V: TRBV5-4; D: TRBD2; size: once; length: 17; J: TRBJ2-3; DNA: TGTGCCAGCAGCTTCGCGGGTGGCGGGGGGGCCGCAGATACGCAGTATTTT; CDR3: CASSFAGGGGAADTQYF
V: TRBV18; D: -; size: -; length: 16; J: TRBJ1-3; DNA: TGTGCCAGCTCACCAAATCGGGGAGACTCTGGAAACACCATATATTTT; CDR3: CASSPNRGDSGNTIYF
V: TRBV7-6; D: TRBD1; size: -; length: 14; J: TRBJ2-7; DNA: TGTGCCAGCAGCCCAGGATACGACAGGGATGAGCAGTACTTC; CDR3: CASSPGYDRDEQYF
V: TRBV29-1; D: -; size: -; length: 15; J: TRBJ2-2; DNA: TGCAGCATCCGCCCTGACAGGAAGGGCGCCGGGGAGCTGTTTTTT; CDR3: CSIRPDRKGAGELFF
V: TRBV6-1; D: -; size: -; length: 13; J: TRBJ2-7; DNA: TGTGCCAGCAGTGAAAACCCCCCGGGTGAGCAGTACTTC; CDR3: CASSENPPGEQYF
V: TRBV5-1; D: -; size: -; length: 12; J: TRBJ2-3; DNA: TGCGCCAGCCGTCCTAGCACAGATACGCAGTATTTT; CDR3: CASRPSTDTQYF
V: TRBV6-4; D: TRBD2; size: -; length: 15; J: TRBJ2-2; DNA: TGTGCCAGCAGTGAAGGGACTACCCACACCGGGGAGCTGTTTTTT; CDR3: CASSEGTTHTGELFF
V: TRBV7-9; D: -; size: -; length: 13; J: TRBJ2-7; DNA: TGTGCCAGCACCCGGACATTGGCCTACGAGCAGTACTTC; CDR3: CASTRTLAYEQYF
V: TRBV4-1; D: -; size: -; length: 17; J: TRBJ1-5; DNA: TGCGCCAGCAGCCAAGAAATAGGAGTGGGGGGGAATCAGCCCCAGCATTTT; CDR3: CASSQEIGVGGNQPQHF
V: TRBV27; D: TRBD1; size: -; length: 15; J: TRBJ1-5; DNA: TGTGCCAGCAGTGACGACAGGGGGGGCAATCAGCCCCAGCATTTT; CDR3: CASSDDRGGNQPQHF
V: TRBV4-3; D: -; size: -; length: 15; J: TRBJ2-7; DNA: TGCGCCAGCAGCCAAGATAGGCAGGGAATCTACGAGCAGTACTTC; CDR3: CASSQDRQGIYEQYF
V: TRBV19; D: TRBD1; size: once; length: 15; J: TRBJ1-2; DNA: TGTGCCAGTACAAACATCCGGGACAGCCCACTCCGCTACACCTTC; CDR3: CASTNIRDSPLRYTF
V: TRBV5-4; D: TRBD1; size: -; length: 14; J: TRBJ1-1; DNA: TGTGCCAGCAGTGTGGACAGGGTGAACACTGAAGCTTTCTTT; CDR3: CASSVDRVNTEAFF
V: TRBV5-1; D: TRBD1; size: -; length: 14; J: TRBJ1-2; DNA: TGCGCCAGCAGCTCTAGGACAGGGAACTATGGCTACACCTTC; CDR3: CASSSRTGNYGYTF
V: TRBV6-5; D: TRBD1; size: -; length: 15; J: TRBJ2-7; DNA: TGTGCCAGCAGTGCGACAAGGACAGGGGGCGCGGGGCAGTACTTC; CDR3: CASSATRTGGAGQYF
V: TRBV5-6; D: TRBD2; size: -; length: 15; J: TRBJ2-1; DNA: TGTGCCAGCAGCTTCCCTAGCGGGCCGTACAATGAGCAGTTCTTC; CDR3: CASSFPSGPYNEQFF
V: TRBV7-2; D: -; size: -; length: 13; J: TRBJ2-7; DNA: TGTGCCAGCAGCTTATACGGACACCACGAGCAGTACTTC; CDR3: CASSLYGHHEQYF
V: TRBV11-3; D: TRBD1; size: once; length: 13; J: TRBJ2-7; DNA: TGTGCCAGCAGTCGGGACAGGGGGTACGAGCAGTACTTC; CDR3: CASSRDRGYEQYF
V: TRBV4-3; D: -; size: -; length: 14; J: TRBJ1-2; DNA: TGCGCCAGCAGCCAAGATGAGAGAAGCTATGGCTACACCTTC; CDR3: CASSQDERSYGYTF
V: TRBV7-9; D: -; size: few; length: 11; J: TRBJ2-5; DNA: TGTGCCAGCAGCTTACCGGAGACCCAGTACTTC; CDR3: CASSLPETQYF
V: TRBV5-1; D: -; size: -; length: 15; J: TRBJ2-5; DNA: TGCGCCAGCAGCTTGGAGCGGCAGTACCAAGAGACCCAGTACTTC; CDR3: CASSLERQYQETQYF
V: TRBV14; D: -; size: few; length: 17; J: TRBJ1-1; DNA: TGTGCCAGCAGCCACAGGGGACCGGGACATATGAACACTGAAGCTTTCTTT; CDR3: CASSHRGPGHMNTEAFF
V: TRBV9; D: -; size: -; length: 14; J: TRBJ2-5; DNA: TGTGCCAGCAGCGCCACTTCGGGGGAGGAGACCCAGTACTTC; CDR3: CASSATSGEETQYF
V: TRBV14; D: TRBD2; size: once; length: 15; J: TRBJ2-2; DNA: TGTGCCAGCAGCCTACTTAGCGGGCTCACCGGGGAGCTGTTTTTT; CDR3: CASSLLSGLTGELFF
V: TRBV6-5; D: TRBD2; size: -; length: 14; J: TRBJ2-7; DNA: TGTGCCAGCAAGTTTAGCGGGAGTCCCTACGAGCAGTACTTC; CDR3: CASKFSGSPYEQYF
V: TRBV27; D: TRBD2; size: once; length: 19; J: TRBJ2-7; DNA: TGTGCCAGCAGTTTATCACCCCCCGGACTAGCGGGTGGCGGGGACGAGCAGTACTTC; CDR3: CASSLSPPGLAGGGDEQYF
V: TRBV6-1; D: -; size: -; length: 15; J: TRBJ1-6; DNA: TGTGCCAGCAGTGAACGCGGAGGGAAGAATTTACCCCTCCACTTT; CDR3: CASSERGGKNLPLHF
V: TRBV27; D: -; size: -; length: 13; J: TRBJ2-1; DNA: TGTGCCAGCAGTTTACCTGGGGGCCATGAGCAGTTCTTC; CDR3: CASSLPGGHEQFF